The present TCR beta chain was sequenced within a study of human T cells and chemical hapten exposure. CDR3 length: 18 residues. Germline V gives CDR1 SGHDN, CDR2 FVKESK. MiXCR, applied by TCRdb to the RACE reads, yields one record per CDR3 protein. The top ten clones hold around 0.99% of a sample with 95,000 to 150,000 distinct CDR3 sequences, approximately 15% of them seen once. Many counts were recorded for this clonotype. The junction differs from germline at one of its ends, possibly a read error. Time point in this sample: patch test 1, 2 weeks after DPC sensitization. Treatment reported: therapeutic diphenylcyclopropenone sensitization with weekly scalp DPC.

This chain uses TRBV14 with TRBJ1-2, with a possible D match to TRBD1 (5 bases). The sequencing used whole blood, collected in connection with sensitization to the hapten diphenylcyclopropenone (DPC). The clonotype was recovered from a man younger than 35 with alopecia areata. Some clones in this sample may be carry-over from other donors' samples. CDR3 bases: TGTGCCAGCAGACAAGGATGGTTCGCGGGGGACGCCGACTATGGCTACACCTTC. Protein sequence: CASRQGWFAGDADYGYTF.